This TCR beta chain was captured in a study of T cells after yellow fever vaccination. In its sample, this clonotype was seen a few times. Trimming shortened V by 3 bases and J by 2 bases, and 12 bases separated the two germline ends. Germline values: CDR1 SGHTA, CDR2 FQGNSA. The CDR3 is 15 residues long. From the 5' RACE reads, TCRdb called clonotypes with MiXCR, one entry per CDR3 protein. The sample carries approximately 580,000 distinct CDR3 sequences, less than 20% recorded once. The sequences come from PBMCs, collected more than 4 days after the first yellow fever vaccination. The source of this sequence is a man in his late teens or twenties who received the YFV17D yellow fever vaccine. The chain carries TRBV7-2 and TRBJ2-3; D possibly corresponds to TRBD1 (5 bases). CDR3: CASSFRQTLTDTQYF. Written as DNA, the CDR3 is TGTGCCAGCAGCTTCCGACAGACCCTCACAGATACGCAGTATTTT.